The entry below gives a single T cell receptor beta chain sequence along with its context. The CDR3 spans 12 residues. Germline-derived CDR1 and CDR2 are MDHEN and SYDVKM. V trimming: 5 bases; J trimming: 4 bases; junction bases outside the gene matches: 2. These data originate in a study of early T cells in non-severe SARS-CoV-2 infection. Study as a whole: Unsorted whole-blood RNA was sequenced in bulk, leaving chains unpaired.

Individual cDNA molecules were tagged with unique molecular identifiers. Via MiXCR, TCRdb re-called the 5' RACE reads, giving one row per CDR3 protein. The repertoire holds around 82,000 distinct CDR3 sequences, approximately 15% seen once, with approximately 0.54% in the top ten. The sequence was obtained from an adult who was a healthcare worker with PCR-confirmed SARS-CoV-2 infection or an uninfected control (not recorded which). Sequenced sample: whole blood. This sequence joins TRBV28 and TRBJ2-7, with TRBD1 identical over 7 bases. The CDR3 sequence: CASSRTGYEQYV. The CDR3 DNA follows: TGTGCCAGCAGTCGGACAGGATACGAGCAGTACGTC.